Listed below are T cell receptor beta chains from one sample, sequenced in a study of T cell responses to AZD1222 COVID-19 vaccine. The protocol was immunoSEQ multiplex PCR, while the TCRdb copy is restricted to in-frame clones and leaves out a portion. The data hold 95,000 to 150,000 clones, with about 90% observed a single time. Here the sequenced sample was peripheral blood, taken on day 0 of AZD1222 vaccination. All receptors come from an adult in good health. Each CDR3 is given with its conserved first and last residue. The D gene is left open where the match is weak.

D,J,V,CDR3
NA,TRBJ2-7,TRBV9,CASSDTRFPYEQYF
NA,TRBJ2-7,TRBV7-6,CASSWPVSDEQYF
NA,TRBJ2-1,TRBV6-1,CASSESPTGYNEQFF
NA,TRBJ1-2,TRBV28,CASSPGATNYGYTF
TRBD1,TRBJ2-3,TRBV5-1,CASSVGDRGEGTDTQYF
TRBD2,TRBJ2-1,TRBV7-2,CASSVRTSAYNEQFF
TRBD2,TRBJ2-2,TRBV6-1,CASSERIGRGKGELFF
TRBD2,TRBJ2-7,TRBV19,CASSIGLAGYEQYF
TRBD1,TRBJ1-5,TRBV29-1,CSVRDRENQPQHF
NA,TRBJ2-3,TRBV19,CASSTARAGQPTDTQYF
NA,TRBJ2-1,TRBV5-4,CASRGGQPYNEQFF
NA,TRBJ2-1,TRBV2,CASGSASYNEQFF
NA,TRBJ1-5,TRBV24-1,CATSGNRNQPQHF